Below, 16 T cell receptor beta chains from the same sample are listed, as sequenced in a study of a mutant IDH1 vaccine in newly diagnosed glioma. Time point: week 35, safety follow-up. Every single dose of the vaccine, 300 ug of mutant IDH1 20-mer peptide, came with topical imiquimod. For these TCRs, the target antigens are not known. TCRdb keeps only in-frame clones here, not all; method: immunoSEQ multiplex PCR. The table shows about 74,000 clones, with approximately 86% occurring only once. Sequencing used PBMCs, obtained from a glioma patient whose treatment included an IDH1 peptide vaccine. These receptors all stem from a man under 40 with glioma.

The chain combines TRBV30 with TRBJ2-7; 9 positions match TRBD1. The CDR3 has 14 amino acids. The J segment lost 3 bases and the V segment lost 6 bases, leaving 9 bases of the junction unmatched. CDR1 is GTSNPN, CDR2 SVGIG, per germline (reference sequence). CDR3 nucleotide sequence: TGTGCCTGTCAATTGACAGGGGGGTTCTACGAGCAGTACTTC. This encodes CACQLTGGFYEQYF.

This chain's CDR3 is CASSQDRTRGYRRFGYTF. DNA for the CDR3: TGCGCCAGCAGCCAAGACAGGACTAGGGGATACAGGCGTTTTGGCTACACCTTC. The chain is built from TRBV4-1 and TRBJ1-2; a possible D gene is TRBD1 (5 bases). The CDR3 consists of 18 residues. Per germline, CDR1 MGHRA and CDR2 YSYEKL. V lost 0 bases to trimming and J lost 7 bases, with 24 bases between them.

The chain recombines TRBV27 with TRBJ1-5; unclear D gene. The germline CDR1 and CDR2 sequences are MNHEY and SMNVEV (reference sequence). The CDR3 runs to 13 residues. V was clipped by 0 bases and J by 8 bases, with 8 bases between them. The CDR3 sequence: CASSLSQWEPQHF. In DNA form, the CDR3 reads TGTGCCAGCAGTTTATCGCAATGGGAGCCCCAGCATTTT.

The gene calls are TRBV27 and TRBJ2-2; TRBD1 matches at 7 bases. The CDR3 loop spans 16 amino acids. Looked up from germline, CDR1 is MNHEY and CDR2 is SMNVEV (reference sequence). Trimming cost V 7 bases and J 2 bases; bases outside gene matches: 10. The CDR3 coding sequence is TGTGCCAGCACCGGTGGACAGGCTACCAACACCGGGGAGCTGTTTTTT. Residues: CASTGGQATNTGELFF.

The CDR3 reads CASSFGAGNTEAFF. The CDR3 DNA reads as TGTGCCAGCAGCTTTGGGGCCGGGAACACTGAAGCTTTCTTT. V and J are TRBV7-2 and TRBJ1-1; perhaps TRBD1 as D (5 bases). The V and J ends lost 3 bases and 1 base respectively, with 9 bases between them. The CDR3 covers 14 residues. CDR1 and CDR2 from the germline V gene are SGHTA and FQGNSA.

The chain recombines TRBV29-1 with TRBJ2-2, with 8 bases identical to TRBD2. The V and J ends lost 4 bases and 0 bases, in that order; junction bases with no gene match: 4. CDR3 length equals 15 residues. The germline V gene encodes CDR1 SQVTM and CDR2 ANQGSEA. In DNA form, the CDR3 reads TGCAGCGTTGGGTGGCGGGAGGCGAACACCGGGGAGCTGTTTTTT. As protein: CSVGWREANTGELFF.

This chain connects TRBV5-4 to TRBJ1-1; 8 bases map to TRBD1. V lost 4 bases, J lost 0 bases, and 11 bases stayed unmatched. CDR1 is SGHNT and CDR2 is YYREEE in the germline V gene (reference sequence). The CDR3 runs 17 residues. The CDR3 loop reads CASSQGTGPFMNTEAFF. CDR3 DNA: TGTGCCAGCAGCCAGGGGACAGGTCCCTTCATGAACACTGAAGCTTTCTTT.

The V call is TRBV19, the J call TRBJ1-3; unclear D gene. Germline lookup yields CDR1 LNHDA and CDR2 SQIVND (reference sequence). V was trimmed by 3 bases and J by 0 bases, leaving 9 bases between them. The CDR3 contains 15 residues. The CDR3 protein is CASSIAYNSGNTIYF. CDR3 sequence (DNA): TGTGCCAGTAGTATCGCGTATAACTCTGGAAACACCATATATTTT.

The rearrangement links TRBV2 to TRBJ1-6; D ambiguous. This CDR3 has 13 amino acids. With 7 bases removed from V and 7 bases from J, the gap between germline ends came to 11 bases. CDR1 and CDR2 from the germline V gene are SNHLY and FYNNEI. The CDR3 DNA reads TGTGCCAGCAAGGCCATCCGAAATTCACCCCTCCACTTT. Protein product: CASKAIRNSPLHF.

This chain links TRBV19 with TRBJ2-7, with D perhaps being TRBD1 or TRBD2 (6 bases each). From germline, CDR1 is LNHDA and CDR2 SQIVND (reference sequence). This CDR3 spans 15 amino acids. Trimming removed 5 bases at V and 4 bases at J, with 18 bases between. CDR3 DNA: TGTGCCAGTAGTCTTCCGGGGGCGAAGGTGTACGAGCAGTACTTC. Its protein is CASSLPGAKVYEQYF.

The CDR3 coding sequence is TGCGCCAGCAGCTTGGGTGGTTTTGACTCTGGCTACACCTTC. It translates to CASSLGGFDSGYTF. V gene TRBV5-1 combines with J gene TRBJ1-2; D remains unclear. V lost 0 bases and J 7 bases, leaving 13 bases between the germline ends. CDR1 is SGHRS, CDR2 YFSETQ, per germline. CDR3 length equals 14 residues.

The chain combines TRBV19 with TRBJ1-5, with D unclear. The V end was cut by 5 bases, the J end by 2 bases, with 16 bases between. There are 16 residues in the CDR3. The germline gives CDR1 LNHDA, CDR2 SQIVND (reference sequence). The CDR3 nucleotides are TGTGCCAGTAGTGGCCTCAAATATGATGGCAATCAGCCCCAGCATTTT. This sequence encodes CASSGLKYDGNQPQHF.

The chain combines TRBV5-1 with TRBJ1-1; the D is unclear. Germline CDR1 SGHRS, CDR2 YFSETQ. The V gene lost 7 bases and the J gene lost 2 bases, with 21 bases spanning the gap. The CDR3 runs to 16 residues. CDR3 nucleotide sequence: TGCGCCAGCCGGCTGGGAACGTTCGGGGTAAACACTGAAGCTTTCTTT. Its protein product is CASRLGTFGVNTEAFF.

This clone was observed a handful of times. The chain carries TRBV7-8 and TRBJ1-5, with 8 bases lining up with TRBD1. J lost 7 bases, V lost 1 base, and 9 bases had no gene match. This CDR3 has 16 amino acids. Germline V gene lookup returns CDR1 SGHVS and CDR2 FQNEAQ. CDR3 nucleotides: TGTGCCAGCAGCTTAGGTGACAGGGGAGGAGAGCAGCCCCAGCATTTT. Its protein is CASSLGDRGGEQPQHF.

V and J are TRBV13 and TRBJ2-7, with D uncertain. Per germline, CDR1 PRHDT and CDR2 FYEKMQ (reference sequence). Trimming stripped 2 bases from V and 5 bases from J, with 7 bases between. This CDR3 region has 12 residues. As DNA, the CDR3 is TGTGCCAGCAGCTTAACCAGGAACGAGCAGTACTTC. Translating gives CASSLTRNEQYF.

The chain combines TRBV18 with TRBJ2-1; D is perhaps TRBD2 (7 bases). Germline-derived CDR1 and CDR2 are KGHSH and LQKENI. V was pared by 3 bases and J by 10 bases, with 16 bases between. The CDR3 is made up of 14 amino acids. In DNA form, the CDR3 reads TGTGCCAGCTCACCCGTGTGGGGGGGCCGGGAGCAGTTCTTC. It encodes CASSPVWGGREQFF.